Each of the 9 T cell receptor beta chains below was sequenced from the same sample in a study of T cells in Graves' hyperthyroidism and ophthalmopathy. The TCR beta CDR3 regions underwent amplification using RNA transcripts as the source. HTBI primers were the set used in a first-round RT-PCR of the TCR CDR3. TCRdb ran MiXCR on the multiplex PCR reads and lists one entry per CDR3 protein. This sample yields a few hundred thousand distinct CDR3 sequences, of which 15% to 20% are seen a single time; 44% belongs to the top ten. Sequenced input: blood. These receptors were collected from a man aged 35-49 years with Graves' hyperthyroidism.

Ten or more counts support this clonotype. The CDR3 DNA reads as TGTGCCACTACCCCGAGCTCCTACAATGAGCAGTTCTTC. It codes for CATTPSSYNEQFF. The chain employs TRBV12-3 or TRBV12-4 and TRBJ2-1; D not resolved. The V gene lost 10 bases and the J gene lost 0 bases, with 10 bases spanning the gap. This CDR3 contains 13 residues.

At least ten counts were recorded for this clonotype. The chain recombines TRBV7-3 with TRBJ2-7, with 10 bases fitting TRBD2. Germline CDR1 reads SGHTA; CDR2 reads FQGTGA. V trimming: 3 bases; J trimming: 2 bases; junction bases outside the gene matches: 1. This CDR3 is 14 amino acids long. CDR3 sequence reads: CASSFTSGAYEQYF. For the CDR3, the DNA is TGTGCCAGCAGCTTCACTAGCGGGGCCTACGAGCAGTACTTC.

This clonotype was seen more than once but under ten times. The gene calls are TRBV6-2 or TRBV6-3 and TRBJ1-2; possibly TRBD1 for D (6 bases). The CDR3 totals 14 residues. Trimming removed 5 bases at V and 0 bases at J, with 10 bases between. Germline assignment: CDR1 MNHEY and CDR2 SVGEGT. CDR3 sequence: CASSPGTTNYGYTF. As DNA, the CDR3 is TGTGCCAGCAGTCCCGGGACAACTAACTATGGCTACACCTTC.

This clonotype came up many times. This chain uses TRBV5-1 with TRBJ2-5; D remains ambiguous. The V gene lost 0 bases and the J gene lost 6 bases, with 9 bases spanning the gap. This CDR3 is 13 amino acids long. CDR1 and CDR2 from the germline V gene are SGHRS and YFSETQ. In nucleotides, the CDR3 is TGCGCCAGCAGCTTGGGCGCTGGGAAGACCCAGTACTTC. It translates to CASSLGAGKTQYF.

CDR3 region: CASSYPGQGSGANVLTF. CDR3 DNA: TGTGCCAGCAGTTATCCGGGACAGGGCTCTGGGGCCAACGTCCTGACTTTC. J is TRBJ2-6 and V is TRBV28; 9 bases are shared with TRBD1. This CDR3 spans 17 amino acids. Germline CDR1 is MDHEN and CDR2 is SYDVKM. Trimming took 4 bases from V and 0 from J; bases not matched to a gene: 4.

Many counts were recorded for this clonotype. The chain recombines TRBV18 with TRBJ1-1, with D possibly TRBD1 on 6 matching bases. The CDR3 spans 12 residues. Trimming shortened V by 4 bases and J by 7 bases, and 10 bases separated the two germline ends. Germline lookup yields CDR1 KGHSH and CDR2 LQKENI. The CDR3 is CASSQNRVEAFF. CDR3 coding DNA: TGTGCCAGCTCACAAAACAGGGTTGAAGCTTTCTTT.

In this sample, this clonotype turned up many times. The CDR3 coding sequence is TGTGCCAGCAGGACAGGGGGCGGGTTTGGACCCGGAGAGGAGACCCAGTACTTC. Encoded protein: CASRTGGGFGPGEETQYF. This chain links TRBV27 with TRBJ2-5; 10 bases agree with TRBD1. V shed 6 bases and J 5 bases; nucleotides not matched to a gene: 18. Germline V gene sequence: CDR1 MNHEY, CDR2 SMNVEV (reference sequence). The CDR3 is made up of 18 amino acids.

The CDR3 is CASSLGQGTYQETQYF. The CDR3 DNA follows: TGTGCCAGCAGCTTGGGACAGGGAACGTACCAAGAGACCCAGTACTTC. The rearrangement links TRBV5-4 to TRBJ2-5; 7 nucleotides align to TRBD1. Unmatched junction bases numbered 5, after V lost 0 bases and J lost 0 bases. Germline V CDR1 and CDR2: SGHNT, YYREEE (reference sequence). This CDR3 has 16 amino acids.

This clonotype was seen more than once but under ten times. V usage is TRBV10-1 and J usage is TRBJ2-5, with 7 bases identical to TRBD2. With V trimmed by 0 bases and J by 5 bases, 0 bases remained unmatched. The CDR3 totals 13 residues. Germline CDR1 reads WNHNN; CDR2 reads SYGVQD (reference sequence). The CDR3 DNA reads as TGCGCCAGCAGTGAGTCTAGCGGGGAGACCCAGTACTTC. Protein sequence: CASSESSGETQYF.